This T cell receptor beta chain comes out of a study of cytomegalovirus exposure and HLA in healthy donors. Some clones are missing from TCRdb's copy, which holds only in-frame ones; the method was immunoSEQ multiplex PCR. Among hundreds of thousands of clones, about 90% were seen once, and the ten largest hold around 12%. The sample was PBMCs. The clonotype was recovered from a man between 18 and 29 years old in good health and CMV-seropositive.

DNA for the CDR3: TGTGCCAGCGCGGGCAGGGAATTCACTGAAGCTTTCTTT. This sequence encodes CASAGREFTEAFF. This chain uses TRBV6-5 with TRBJ1-1; D possibly corresponds to TRBD1 (5 bases). V was clipped by 8 bases and J by 4 bases, with 14 bases between them. The CDR3 sequence is 13 residues long. CDR1 and CDR2 (germline): MNHEY, SVGAGI.